Presented here are 17 T cell receptor beta chains from one specimen sequenced in a study of T cells after somatic rescue of genetic block (dated by TCRdb to the early 2020s). Library preparation was by the immunoSEQ multiplex PCR assay. What TCRdb holds here is the immuneACCESS table cut down to in-frame rearrangements. Part of the clones is not present; checked against another copy, under half of the missing clones reflect an unresolved V gene, and the others are unexplained. This sample is represented by roughly 58,000 clones; roughly 96% of them were singletons. The ten biggest clones cover more than 0.075% of the sample. Sequencing was performed on peripheral blood mononuclear cells (PBMCs). The receptors derive from a child younger than two.

Here the CDR3 reads CASVAASYNEQFF. CDR3 in DNA: TGCGCCAGCGTAGCGGCTTCCTACAATGAGCAGTTCTTC. This chain connects TRBV10-1 to TRBJ2-1; possibly TRBD2 for D (6 bases). The CDR3 is 13 residues long. Trimming stripped 8 bases from V and 1 base from J, with 9 bases between. Germline V gene lookup returns CDR1 WNHNN and CDR2 SYGVQD (reference sequence).

The chain uses TRBV28 and TRBJ2-5, with TRBD2 identical over 7 bases. Germline V gene sequence: CDR1 MDHEN, CDR2 SYDVKM. The CDR3 runs to 14 residues. The trim removed 2 bases at V and 4 bases at J, leaving 4 bases unmatched. CDR3 sequence (DNA): TGTGCCAGCAGTTTAGCGGGAGTGAGAGAGACCCAGTACTTC. It is translated as CASSLAGVRETQYF.

J is TRBJ2-7 and V is TRBV4-2; 16 bases are shared with TRBD2. The CDR3 totals 16 residues. CDR1 is LGHNA and CDR2 is YNFKEQ in the germline V gene. V shed 2 bases and J 6 bases; nucleotides not matched to a gene: 4. As DNA, the CDR3 is TGTGCCAGCAGCCAACCGGGACTAGCGGGAGGGTCCGAGCAGTACTTC. Translation gives CASSQPGLAGGSEQYF.

The chain links TRBV28 to TRBJ1-1; D not certain. Trimming pared 5 bases from V and 5 bases from J, leaving 9 bases between. Germline V CDR1 and CDR2: MDHEN, SYDVKM. The CDR3 has 12 amino acids. CDR3 sequence (DNA): TGTGCCAGCAGTACGACAATGACTGAAGCTTTCTTT. Translation gives CASSTTMTEAFF.

V and J are TRBV6-1 and TRBJ2-7; a possible D gene is TRBD1 (6 bases). The length of the CDR3 is 12 residues. Trimming removed 7 bases at V and 3 bases at J, with 10 bases between. CDR1 and CDR2 from the germline V gene are MNHNS and SASEGT. For the CDR3, the DNA is TGTGCCAGCACCGACAGGTTCTACGAGCAGTACTTC. Its protein product is CASTDRFYEQYF.

The chain recombines TRBV4-2 with TRBJ2-2, with 13 bases that match TRBD2. Germline V gene data show CDR1 as LGHNA and CDR2 as YNFKEQ. V lost 1 base, J lost 3 bases, and 5 bases stayed unmatched. The CDR3 is 18 amino acids. The CDR3 sequence: CASSQGLGLAGDTGELFF. The CDR3 DNA reads as TGTGCCAGCAGCCAAGGTCTCGGACTAGCGGGAGACACCGGGGAGCTGTTTTTT.

The chain carries TRBV7-9 and TRBJ2-2; possibly TRBD1 for D (5 bases). This CDR3 has 13 residues. V gave up 6 bases and J gave up 1 base, with 6 bases separating them. Germline V lookup: CDR1 SEHNR, CDR2 FQNEAQ (reference sequence). Here the CDR3 DNA reads TGTGCCAGCAGAGGGGTGAACACCGGGGAGCTGTTTTTT. Residues: CASRGVNTGELFF.

This chain joins TRBV5-1 and TRBJ2-5, with TRBD2 matching over 10 bases. With V trimmed by 2 bases and J by 0 bases, 13 bases remained unmatched. The CDR3 is 19 residues long. Germline-derived CDR1 and CDR2 are SGHRS and YFSETQ. CDR3 sequence: CASSFYRTSGYSDQETQYF. The CDR3 region has the DNA TGCGCCAGCAGCTTCTATAGGACTAGCGGCTACTCGGACCAAGAGACCCAGTACTTC.

The chain employs TRBV4-2 and TRBJ2-1, with 7 bases fitting TRBD1. V dropped 0 bases and J dropped 2; count of bases not matched to a gene: 1. The CDR3 sequence is 15 residues long. Per the germline V gene, CDR1 is LGHNA and CDR2 is YNFKEQ. CDR3 sequence (DNA): TGTGCCAGCAGCCAAGACGGGACAGCCTACAATGAGCAGTTCTTC. It encodes CASSQDGTAYNEQFF.

V is TRBV27 and J is TRBJ1-5; maybe TRBD1 (6 bases). Germline V gene sequence: CDR1 MNHEY, CDR2 SMNVEV (reference sequence). The CDR3 runs to 14 residues. V gave up 2 bases and J gave up 7 bases, with 12 bases separating them. The CDR3: CASSLRGAGQPQHF. CDR3 DNA sequence: TGTGCCAGCAGTTTAAGGGGGGCGGGCCAGCCCCAGCATTTT.

This clone was recorded once. The CDR3 here is CASSFGLAGYNEQFF. The CDR3 DNA reads as TGTGCCAGCAGCTTTGGTCTAGCGGGCTACAATGAGCAGTTCTTC. The chain carries TRBV13 and TRBJ2-1; 8 bases fit TRBD2. CDR3 length equals 15 residues. Unmatched junction bases numbered 4, after V lost 3 bases and J lost 3 bases. Germline lookup yields CDR1 PRHDT and CDR2 FYEKMQ (reference sequence).

V and J are TRBV6-5 and TRBJ2-2; D is uncertain. This CDR3 is built from 12 residues. V lost 3 bases and J 3 bases, leaving 2 bases between the germline ends. CDR1 is MNHEY and CDR2 is SVGAGI in the germline V gene. The DNA of the CDR3 is TGTGCCAGCAGTTATTACACCGGGGAGCTGTTTTTT. It is translated as CASSYYTGELFF.

CDR3 nucleotide sequence: TGTGCCAGCAGTTTATCTGGTCAGCCCCAGCATTTT. Its protein product is CASSLSGQPQHF. This rearrangement joins TRBV28 to TRBJ1-5; D unclear. The CDR3 runs to 12 residues. Germline-derived CDR1 and CDR2 are MDHEN and SYDVKM. Trimming removed 1 base at V and 6 bases at J, with 4 bases between.

J is TRBJ1-1 and V is TRBV30; maybe TRBD1 (5 bases). V was trimmed by 7 bases and J by 0 bases, leaving 18 bases between them. CDR1 is GTSNPN and CDR2 is SVGIG in the germline V gene (reference sequence). The CDR3 spans 15 residues. The CDR3 reads CASLPGTLLNTEAFF. DNA for the CDR3: TGTGCCTCCCTCCCCGGGACGCTTTTGAACACTGAAGCTTTCTTT.

This chain uses TRBV6-5 with TRBJ1-2; 9 nucleotides align to TRBD1. This CDR3 has 13 residues. The germline CDR1 and CDR2 sequences are MNHEY and SVGAGI. Trimming at V came to 7 bases and at J to 4 bases, leaving 4 bases not matched to a gene. CDR3 sequence reads: CASITDRGYGYTF. The CDR3 nucleotides are TGTGCCAGCATTACGGACAGGGGCTATGGCTACACCTTC.

The chain combines TRBV4-2 with TRBJ2-7, with D perhaps TRBD2 (6 bases). CDR1 LGHNA and CDR2 YNFKEQ come from the germline V gene. This CDR3 comprises 15 residues. The V end lost 1 base, the J end lost 3 bases, and 13 bases lay between the germline ends. The chain's CDR3 is CASSQGLDPNYEQYF. CDR3 bases: TGTGCCAGCAGCCAAGGACTAGATCCCAACTACGAGCAGTACTTC.

This chain uses TRBV5-5 with TRBJ1-1; TRBD1 is a possible D gene (5 bases). This CDR3 has 12 residues. Trimming took off 4 bases at V and 1 base at J, with 5 bases between the two ends. In germline, CDR1 is SGHKS, CDR2 YYEKEE (reference sequence). This CDR3 reads CASSRGNTEAFF. In nucleotides, the CDR3 is TGTGCCAGCAGCAGGGGGAACACTGAAGCTTTCTTT.